The present TCR beta chain was sequenced within a study of T cells expressing NK-cell markers. Overall study findings and caveats: The study left the HCMV specificity of expanded NKG2C+ T cell clones unresolved.

Germline loops: CDR1 KGHSH, CDR2 LQKENI. The CDR3 loop spans 13 amino acids. A 5'RACE template switching approach incorporating UMIs was used to make TCR beta cDNA. Following a re-call of the 5' RACE reads, TCRdb has one entry per CDR3 protein and lacks DNA. This table lists about 460,000 distinct CDR3 sequences. As to this clonotype: What it recognizes is unknown.

This sequence was found in a woman aged 45-65 years in good health. The V and J genes are TRBV18 and TRBJ2-7. Sequencing input: blood T cells: a sorted CD56 or NKG2C T cell subset, CD4+ or CD8+ T cells, or bulk PBMC T cells (not recorded which). The CDR3 is CASSRQSSYEQYF.